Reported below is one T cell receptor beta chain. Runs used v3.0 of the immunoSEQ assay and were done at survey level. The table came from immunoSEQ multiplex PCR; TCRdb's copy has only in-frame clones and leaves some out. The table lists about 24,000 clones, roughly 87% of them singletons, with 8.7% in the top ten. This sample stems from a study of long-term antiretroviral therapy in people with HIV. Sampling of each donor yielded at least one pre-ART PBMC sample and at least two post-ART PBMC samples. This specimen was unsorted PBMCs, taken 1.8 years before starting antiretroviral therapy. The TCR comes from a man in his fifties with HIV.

This CDR3 reads CASSRGRFTGELFF. CDR3 in DNA: TGTGCCAGCAGCAGGGGGCGATTCACCGGGGAGCTGTTTTTT. This chain joins TRBV27 and TRBJ2-2, with 8 bases that match TRBD1. The CDR3 length is 14 residues. The germline V gene encodes CDR1 MNHEY and CDR2 SMNVEV (reference sequence). V was pared by 6 bases and J by 4 bases, with 4 bases of the junction left unmatched.